Below, 12 T cell receptor beta chains from the same sample are listed, as sequenced in a study of T cells in Graves' hyperthyroidism and ophthalmopathy. TCR beta CDR3 region amplification was performed from RNA transcripts. Initially, a first-round RT-PCR of the TCR CDR3 employed the HTBI primer set. TCRdb used MiXCR to reprocess the multiplex PCR reads, holding one entry per CDR3 protein. The data contain hundreds of thousands of distinct CDR3 sequences, 40% to 55% of them singletons. Sequenced sample: peripheral blood or thyroid tissue (not recorded which). The origin of the receptors is a woman aged 18-29 years with Graves' hyperthyroidism.

A note on this clonotype: This may be a read error: a much more frequent sequence differs by one nucleotide. This rearrangement joins TRBV2 to TRBJ1-1; possible D gene TRBD1, 6 bases. CDR3 length: 13 residues. Germline CDR1 is SNHLY and CDR2 is FYNNEI. The CDR3 is CASGAERDTEAIF. The CDR3, as DNA: TGTGCCAGCGGTGCGGAGAGGGACACTGAAGCTATCTTT.

V gene TRBV29-1 combines with J gene TRBJ1-2, with 7 bases aligning to TRBD1. V gave up 2 bases and J gave up 7 bases; unmatched junction bases: 4. CDR3 size: 12 residues. CDR1 and CDR2 from the germline V gene are SQVTM and ANQGSEA. Written as DNA, the CDR3 is TGCAGCGTTGAAACAGGGGATGGTGGCTACACCTTC. Its protein is CSVETGDGGYTF. The variable domain in full, completed from reference TRBV29-1 and TRBJ1-2, reads SAVISQKPSRDICQRGTSLTIQCQVDSQVTMMFWYRQQPGQSLTLIATANQGSEATYESGFVIDKFPISRPNLTFSTLTVSNMSPEDSSIYLCSVETGDGGYTFGSGTRLTVV.

This clonotype has a handful of counts. The chain uses TRBV4-2 and TRBJ1-3; D uncertain. Per the germline V gene, CDR1 is LGHNA and CDR2 is YNFKEQ. The V end lost 0 bases, the J end lost 3 bases, and 9 bases lay between the germline ends. This CDR3 contains 15 residues. The CDR3 region is CASSQDRSFGNTIYF. CDR3 sequence (DNA): TGTGCCAGCAGCCAAGATCGCAGTTTTGGAAACACCATATATTTT.

The chain links TRBV12-5 to TRBJ1-2; 8 bases are shared with TRBD1. CDR1 LGHNT and CDR2 FRNRAP come from the germline V gene. The junction had 6 bases not matched to a gene; V was cut back by 0 bases and J by 6 bases. The CDR3 length is 15 residues. The CDR3 bases are TGTGCTAGTGGTTTGGTACAGGGGGTTGTCAATGGCTACACCTTC. Protein sequence: CASGLVQGVVNGYTF. The entire variable domain, with the rest obtained from reference TRBV12-5 and TRBJ1-2, is as follows: DARVTQTPRHKVTEMGQEVTMRCQPILGHNTVFWYRQTMMQGLELLAYFRNRAPLDDSGMPKDRFSAEMPDATLATLKIQPSEPRDSAVYFCASGLVQGVVNGYTFGSGTRLTVV.

The chain links TRBV20-1 to TRBJ2-6, with D possibly being TRBD2 (6 bases). The germline V and J ends were trimmed by 8 bases and 2 bases, with 13 bases remaining between them. This CDR3 contains 14 residues. CDR1 and CDR2 from the germline V gene are DFQATT and SNEGSKA (reference sequence). The CDR3 sequence: CSCQGGPGANVLTF. The CDR3 DNA sequence: TGCAGTTGTCAGGGAGGCCCTGGGGCCAACGTCCTGACTTTC.

The chain couples TRBV7-9 to TRBJ2-5, with 8 nucleotides matching TRBD1. CDR1 is SEHNR, CDR2 FQNEAQ, per germline (reference sequence). The CDR3 spans 15 residues. J lost 4 bases, V lost 6 bases, and 10 bases had no gene match. CDR3 region: CASRIYQGAIETQYF. As DNA, the CDR3 is TGTGCCAGCAGAATATATCAGGGGGCTATAGAGACCCAGTACTTC.

This clonotype has just a few counts. J is TRBJ2-5 and V is TRBV7-6; D is uncertain. The germline CDR1 and CDR2 sequences are SGHVS and FNYEAQ. Trimming cost V 1 base and J 5 bases, with 14 bases left between them. There are 15 residues in the CDR3. The CDR3 loop is CASSLGWRFVETQYF. The DNA for the CDR3 is TGTGCCAGCAGCTTAGGGTGGCGGTTCGTGGAGACCCAGTACTTC.

A word on this clonotype: The junction departs from the called germline gene at one end, perhaps through a read error. The rearrangement joins TRBV29-1 to TRBJ2-7; the D is unclear. The CDR3 has 12 residues. Germline CDR1 is SQVTM and CDR2 is ANQGSEA. CDR3: CSFDVSSYEQYF. The CDR3 nucleotides read TGCAGCTTTGACGTCAGCTCCTACGAGCAGTACTTC.

There are many counts of this clonotype. The rearrangement joins TRBV20-1 to TRBJ2-5; 8 bases agree with TRBD2. This CDR3 has 16 residues. The germline CDR1 and CDR2 sequences are DFQATT and SNEGSKA (reference sequence). Trimming cost V 0 bases and J 4 bases; bases outside gene matches: 10. The CDR3 is CSARDWREDITETQYF. As DNA, the CDR3 is TGCAGTGCTAGAGATTGGCGGGAGGATATAACAGAGACCCAGTACTTC.

This clonotype was observed a few times. This rearrangement joins TRBV2 to TRBJ1-4; D is unresolved. This CDR3 is built from 16 residues. The germline V gene encodes CDR1 SNHLY and CDR2 FYNNEI. Trimming pared 6 bases from V and 4 bases from J, leaving 18 bases between. The CDR3 nucleotides read TGTGCCAGCAGACCCCCTTTGAGGAACGGTAATGAAAAACTGTTTTTT. It yields the protein CASRPPLRNGNEKLFF.

This clonotype was seen many times. The chain uses TRBV10-3 and TRBJ2-6; no reliable D call. CDR1 is ENHRY and CDR2 is SYGVKD in the germline V gene. This CDR3 contains 16 residues. Between the trimmed V and J ends, which lost 3 bases and 0 bases, there was a span of 9 bases. The CDR3 DNA sequence: TGTGCCATCAGTGACATTAGGGCCTCTGGGGCCAACGTCCTGACTTTC. Protein: CAISDIRASGANVLTF.

The genes are TRBV7-3 and TRBJ2-5, with 8 positions matching TRBD1. Germline values: CDR1 SGHTA, CDR2 FQGTGA. V dropped 5 bases and J dropped 4; count of bases not matched to a gene: 12. CDR3 length: 16 amino acids. Here the CDR3 reads CASSPDRGERTETQYF. The CDR3 bases are TGTGCCAGCAGCCCAGACAGGGGCGAGAGGACAGAGACCCAGTACTTC.